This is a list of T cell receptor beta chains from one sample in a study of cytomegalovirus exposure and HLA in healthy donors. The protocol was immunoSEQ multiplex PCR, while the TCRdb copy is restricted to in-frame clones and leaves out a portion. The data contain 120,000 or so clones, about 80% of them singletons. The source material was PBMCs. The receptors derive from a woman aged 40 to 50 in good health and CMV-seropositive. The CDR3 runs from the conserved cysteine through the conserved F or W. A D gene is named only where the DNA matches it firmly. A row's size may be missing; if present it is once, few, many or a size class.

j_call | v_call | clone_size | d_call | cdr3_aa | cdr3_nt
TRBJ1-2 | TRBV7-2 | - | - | CASSLRQDPLRYTF | TGTGCCAGCAGCCTTAGACAGGACCCTCTACGCTACACCTTC
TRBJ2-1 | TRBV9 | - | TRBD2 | CASSVRRESEQFF | TGTGCCAGCAGCGTACGGCGGGAGAGTGAGCAGTTCTTC
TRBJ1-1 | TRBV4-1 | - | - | CASSQIAQGSQAFF | TGCGCCAGCAGCCAGATAGCCCAGGGGTCCCAAGCTTTCTTT
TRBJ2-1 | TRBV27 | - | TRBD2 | CASSLQRETSRWQFF | TGTGCCAGCAGTTTACAGCGGGAAACATCTAGATGGCAGTTCTTC
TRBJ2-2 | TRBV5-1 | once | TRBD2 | CASSKTSGRNTGELFF | TGCGCCAGCAGCAAGACTAGCGGGAGAAACACCGGGGAGCTGTTTTTT
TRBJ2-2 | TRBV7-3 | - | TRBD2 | CATGTSGRALGELFF | TGTGCCACCGGCACTAGCGGGAGGGCGCTCGGGGAGCTGTTTTTT
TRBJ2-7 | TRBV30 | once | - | CACHLSPGEQYF | TGTGCCTGCCATCTGAGCCCCGGCGAGCAGTACTTC
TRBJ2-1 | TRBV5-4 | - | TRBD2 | CASSTGLAGYNEQFF | TGTGCCAGCAGCACTGGACTAGCGGGCTACAATGAGCAGTTCTTC
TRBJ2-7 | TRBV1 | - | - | CTSEGMYEQYF | TGCACCAGCGAGGGAATGTACGAGCAGTACTTC
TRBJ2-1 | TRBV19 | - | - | CASSEPFKGPYNEQFF | TGTGCCAGTAGTGAGCCGTTCAAGGGGCCATACAATGAGCAGTTCTTC
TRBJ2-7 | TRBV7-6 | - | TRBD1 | CASSQGQGGFYEQYF | TGTGCCAGCAGCCAAGGACAGGGTGGATTCTACGAGCAGTACTTC
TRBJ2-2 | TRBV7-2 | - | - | CASTLGPDSGELFF | TGTGCCAGCACCCTGGGGCCCGACTCCGGGGAGCTGTTTTTT
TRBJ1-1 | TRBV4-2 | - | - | CASSQDRGRNTEAFF | TGTGCCAGCAGCCAAGATAGGGGGAGGAACACTGAAGCTTTCTTT
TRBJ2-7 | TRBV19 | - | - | CASSMSGLAHEQYF | TGTGCCAGTAGTATGAGTGGGCTAGCCCACGAGCAGTACTTC
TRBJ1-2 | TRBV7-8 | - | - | CASSPSEGNYGYTF | TGTGCCAGCAGCCCGTCCGAGGGCAACTATGGCTACACCTTC
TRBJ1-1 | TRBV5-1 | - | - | CASSLDPAGGEAFF | TGCGCCAGCAGCTTGGACCCCGCCGGTGGTGAAGCTTTCTTT
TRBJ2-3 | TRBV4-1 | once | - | CASSRQADGTDTQYF | TGCGCCAGCAGCCGACAGGCGGATGGCACAGATACGCAGTATTTT
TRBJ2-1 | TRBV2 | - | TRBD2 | CASNRHGGTYNEQFF | TGTGCCAGCAACCGCCACGGGGGGACCTACAATGAGCAGTTCTTC
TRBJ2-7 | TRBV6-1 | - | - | CASRETSYEQYF | TGTGCCAGCAGGGAAACTTCCTACGAGCAGTACTTC
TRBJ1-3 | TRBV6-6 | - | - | CASSYAEGGGNTIYF | TGTGCCAGCAGTTACGCCGAGGGGGGGGGAAACACCATATATTTT
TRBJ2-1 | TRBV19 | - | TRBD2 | CASSPGLAGSYNEQFF | TGTGCCAGTAGCCCCGGACTAGCGGGATCCTACAATGAGCAGTTCTTC
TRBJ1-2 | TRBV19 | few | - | CASSIRGTQQVHGYTF | TGTGCCAGTAGTATACGGGGGACCCAGCAAGTCCATGGCTACACCTTC
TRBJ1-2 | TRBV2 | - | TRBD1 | CASSRGLGYTF | TGTGCCAGCAGCAGGGGGCTAGGCTACACCTTC
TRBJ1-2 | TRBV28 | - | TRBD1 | CASSLNRGFYGYTF | TGTGCCAGCAGTTTAAACAGGGGTTTCTATGGCTACACCTTC
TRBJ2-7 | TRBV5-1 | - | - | CASSTGSSPTYEQYF | TGCGCCAGCAGCACCGGGTCGTCTCCCACCTACGAGCAGTACTTC
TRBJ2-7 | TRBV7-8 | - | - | CTSGRLAYEQYF | TGTACTTCAGGGCGGCTGGCCTACGAGCAGTACTTC
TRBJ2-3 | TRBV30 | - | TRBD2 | CAWILVAGGPDTQYF | TGTGCCTGGATCTTGGTAGCGGGAGGGCCAGATACGCAGTATTTT
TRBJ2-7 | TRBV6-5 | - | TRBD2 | CASVGMAGGLYEQYF | TGTGCCAGCGTTGGAATGGCGGGAGGCCTCTACGAGCAGTACTTC
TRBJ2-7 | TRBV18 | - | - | CASSPVRRDPYEQYF | TGTGCCAGCTCACCAGTTAGGCGGGATCCCTACGAGCAGTACTTC
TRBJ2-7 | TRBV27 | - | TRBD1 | CASSLSRGNEQYF | TGTGCCAGCAGTTTATCCAGGGGGAACGAGCAGTACTTC
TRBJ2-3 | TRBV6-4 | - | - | CASSKSETSTDTQYF | TGTGCCAGCAGTAAAAGCGAGACTAGCACAGATACGCAGTATTTT
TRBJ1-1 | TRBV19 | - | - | CASSITGANTEAFF | TGTGCCAGTAGTATTACTGGGGCGAACACTGAAGCTTTCTTT
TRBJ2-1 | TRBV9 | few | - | CASSVQGNEQFF | TGTGCCAGCAGCGTACAGGGTAATGAGCAGTTCTTC
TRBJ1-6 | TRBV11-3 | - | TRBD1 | CASTSQGANSPLHF | TGTGCCAGCACCTCCCAGGGGGCTAATTCACCCCTCCACTTT
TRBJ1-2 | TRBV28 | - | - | CASTGGFVYGYTF | TGTGCCAGCACCGGGGGGTTTGTCTATGGCTACACCTTC
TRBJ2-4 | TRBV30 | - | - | CAWSVRGAPPYF | TGTGCCTGGAGTGTACGCGGGGCACCTCCGTACTTC
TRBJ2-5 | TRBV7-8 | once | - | CASSLRGGWATQYF | TGTGCCAGCAGCTTGAGAGGAGGATGGGCTACCCAGTACTTC
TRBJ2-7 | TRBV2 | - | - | CASLKGLSSYEQYF | TGTGCCAGCTTAAAGGGACTTAGCTCCTACGAGCAGTACTTC
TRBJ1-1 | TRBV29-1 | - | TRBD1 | CSVEVNRGAEAFF | TGCAGCGTTGAAGTGAACAGGGGAGCTGAAGCTTTCTTT
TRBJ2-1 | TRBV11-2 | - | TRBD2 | CASSSWTSGNNEQFF | TGTGCCAGCAGCTCATGGACTAGCGGTAACAATGAGCAGTTCTTC
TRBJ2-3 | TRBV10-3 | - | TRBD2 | CAISELAGVSVSTDTQYF | TGTGCCATCAGTGAACTAGCGGGAGTCTCGGTGAGCACAGATACGCAGTATTTT
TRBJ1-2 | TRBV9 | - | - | CASSEPTGFGGYTF | TGTGCCAGCAGTGAACCCACGGGGTTCGGTGGCTACACCTTC
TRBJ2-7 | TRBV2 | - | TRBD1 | CSQGEGRQGAYEQYF | TGTTCGCAGGGAGAGGGACGACAGGGGGCATACGAGCAGTACTTC
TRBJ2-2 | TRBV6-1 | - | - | CASSEYPAGELFF | TGTGCCAGCAGTGAATATCCAGCCGGGGAGCTGTTTTTT
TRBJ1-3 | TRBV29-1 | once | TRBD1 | CSVGNRGGNTIYF | TGCAGCGTTGGGAACAGGGGTGGAAACACCATATATTTT
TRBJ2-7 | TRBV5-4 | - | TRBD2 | CASSFRTSGTEEQYF | TGTGCCAGCAGCTTTAGGACTAGCGGGACAGAGGAGCAGTACTTC
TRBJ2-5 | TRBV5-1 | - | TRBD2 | CASSLSSAETWRRAGGGETQYF | TGCGCCAGCAGCTTATCCTCGGCGGAAACCTGGCGTCGAGCGGGAGGAGGAGAGACCCAGTACTTC
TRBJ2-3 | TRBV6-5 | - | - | CASSTGSHTDTQYF | TGTGCCAGCAGTACAGGGTCGCACACAGATACGCAGTATTTT
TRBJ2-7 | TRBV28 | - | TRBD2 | CASNIGEGPLYF | TGTGCCAGCAACATAGGGGAGGGCCCGCTGTACTTC
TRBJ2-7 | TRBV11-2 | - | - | CASSSRGGYEQYF | TGTGCCAGCAGCTCACGTGGAGGGTACGAGCAGTACTTC
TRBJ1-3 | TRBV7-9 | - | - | CASTLLWQILSGNTIYF | TGTGCCAGCACCTTGTTGTGGCAGATCCTCTCTGGAAACACCATATATTTT
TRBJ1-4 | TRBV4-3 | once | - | CASSQGRGANEKLFF | TGCGCCAGCAGCCAAGGGCGGGGGGCTAATGAAAAACTGTTTTTT
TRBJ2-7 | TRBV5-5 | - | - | CASSSYYEQYF | TGTGCCAGCAGCTCGTACTACGAGCAGTACTTC
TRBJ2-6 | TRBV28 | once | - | CASSLFRSSGANVLTF | TGTGCCAGCAGTTTATTTCGGAGTTCAGGGGCCAACGTCCTGACTTTC
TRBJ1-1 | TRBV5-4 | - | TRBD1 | CASRGLGQAFF | TGTGCCAGCAGGGGGCTTGGACAGGCCTTCTTT